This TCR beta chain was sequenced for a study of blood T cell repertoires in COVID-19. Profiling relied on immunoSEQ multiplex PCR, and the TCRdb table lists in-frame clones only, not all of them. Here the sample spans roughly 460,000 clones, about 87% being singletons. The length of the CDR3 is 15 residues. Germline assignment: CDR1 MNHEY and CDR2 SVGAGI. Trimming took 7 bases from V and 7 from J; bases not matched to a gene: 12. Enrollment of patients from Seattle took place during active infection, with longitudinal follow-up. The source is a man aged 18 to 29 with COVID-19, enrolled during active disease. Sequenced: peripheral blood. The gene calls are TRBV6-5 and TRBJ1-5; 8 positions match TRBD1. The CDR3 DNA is TGTGCCAGCACAGGGCAGGGGGCGTCGGGGCAGCCCCAGCATTTT. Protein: CASTGQGASGQPQHF.